This T cell receptor beta chain was sequenced for a study of regulatory T cells in long-lasting Graves disease. The sample's time point: newly diagnosed GD, antithyroid drugs for less than 3 months. RNA isolated from PBMCs was used to make the TCR library. To make TCR beta libraries, researchers used iRepertoire HTBI primers and Arm-PCR of CDR3 regions. TCRdb called the multiplex PCR reads again in MiXCR, with one record for every CDR3 protein. The sample gives about 420,000 distinct CDR3 sequences, about 17% of which show up once; under 30% is in the top ten. At least ten counts were recorded for this clonotype. Separately, the same data were catalogued under a study of T cells in Graves' hyperthyroidism and ophthalmopathy. In that study: The study used the HTBI primer set for a first-round RT-PCR of the TCR CDR3.

The sequencing here drew on peripheral blood mononuclear cells (PBMCs), taken at new diagnosis, from a patient treated with antithyroid drugs. This sequence originates from a woman younger than 30 with Graves disease.

The CDR3 is CATSRTGKSSYEQYF. The CDR3 DNA follows: TGTGCCACCAGCAGAACAGGGAAATCATCCTACGAGCAGTACTTC. V usage is TRBV15 and J usage is TRBJ2-7; weak D call: TRBD1 (6 bases). This CDR3 is 15 amino acids long. Trimming cost V 2 bases and J 1 base, with 12 bases left between them. Germline lookup yields CDR1 LNHNV and CDR2 YYDKDF (reference sequence).